Listed below are T cell receptor beta chains from one sample, sequenced in a study of control samples from healthy donors and cancer patients. Assay: immunoSEQ multiplex PCR; the TCRdb copy retains only in-frame clones and omits some. This sample has some 190,000 clones, with 91% found just once. Sequences were obtained from blood. The receptors derive from a young man in good health. CDR3s include the opening cysteine and the closing phenylalanine or tryptophan. D genes are given only for firm matches. The size field is filled for only some rows; it gives once, few, many or a size class.

d_call	j_call	clone_size	v_call	cdr3_aa	cdr3_nt
.	TRBJ1-2	.	TRBV10-3	CAISADRNYGYTF	TGTGCCATCAGTGCCGACAGAAACTATGGCTACACCTTC
.	TRBJ1-2	.	TRBV3-1/TRBV3-2	CASSPGHYGYTF	TGTGCCAGCAGCCCGGGTCACTACGGCTACACCTTC
.	TRBJ1-3	.	TRBV9	CASTGASGNTIYF	TGTGCCAGCACAGGGGCGTCTGGAAACACCATATATTTT
TRBD1	TRBJ1-4	.	TRBV18	CASSRERTGGYATNEKLFF	TGTGCCAGCTCGCGTGAAAGGACAGGGGGTTACGCAACTAATGAAAAACTGTTTTTT
.	TRBJ2-7	few	TRBV19	CASSIDLPNGSSYEQYF	TGTGCCAGTAGTATAGATCTCCCTAACGGGAGTTCATACGAGCAGTACTTC
TRBD1	TRBJ1-1	once	TRBV9	CASSSGTGARDEAFF	TGTGCCAGCAGCAGCGGGACAGGGGCCCGTGATGAAGCTTTCTTT
TRBD2	TRBJ2-1	.	TRBV4-2	CASSHTSGGEYNEQFF	TGTGCCAGCAGCCATACTAGCGGGGGGGAGTACAATGAGCAGTTCTTC
.	TRBJ1-2	.	TRBV4-1	CASSQDPYGYTF	TGCGCCAGCAGCCAAGATCCCTATGGCTACACCTTC
.	TRBJ1-1	once	TRBV4-2	CASSQGSAMNTEAFF	TGTGCCAGCAGCCAAGGCTCAGCCATGAACACTGAAGCTTTCTTT
.	TRBJ1-5	.	TRBV30	CAWSKGWEGQPQHF	TGTGCCTGGAGTAAAGGGTGGGAGGGACAGCCCCAGCATTTT
.	TRBJ1-4	.	TRBV2	CASSESEGGTEKLFF	TGTGCCAGCAGTGAAAGTGAAGGGGGTACTGAAAAACTGTTTTTT
TRBD1	TRBJ1-3	few	TRBV7-6	CASSPRQGAGNTIYF	TGTGCCAGCAGCCCTCGACAGGGGGCCGGAAACACCATATATTTT
TRBD1	TRBJ1-5	.	TRBV7-7	CASTLTPQMAQGEINQPQHF	TGTGCCAGCACCCTAACCCCCCAAATGGCACAGGGGGAGATCAATCAGCCCCAGCATTTT
.	TRBJ1-4	.	TRBV24-1	CATSAAGGAGEKLFF	TGTGCCACCAGTGCCGCTGGGGGGGCTGGTGAAAAACTGTTTTTT
.	TRBJ2-1	.	TRBV2	CASRFGSSYNEQFF	TGTGCCAGCCGATTTGGGAGCTCCTACAATGAGCAGTTCTTC
.	TRBJ1-4	.	TRBV5-8	CASSSWETGAGEKLFF	TGTGCCAGCAGTTCTTGGGAGACGGGGGCCGGTGAAAAACTGTTTTTT
.	TRBJ2-1	.	TRBV3-1/TRBV3-2	CASSHLDRGGSNEQFF	TGTGCCAGCAGCCACCTGGACAGAGGAGGTTCTAATGAGCAGTTCTTC
TRBD1	TRBJ2-7	.	TRBV30	CAWGRQGPRNYEQYF	TGTGCCTGGGGCCGACAGGGGCCAAGAAACTACGAGCAGTACTTC
.	TRBJ1-5	.	TRBV2	CASGDSNQPQHF	TGTGCCAGCGGGGATAGCAATCAGCCCCAGCATTTT
.	TRBJ1-2	few	TRBV7-9	CASSHVGTGANYGYTF	TGTGCCAGCAGCCACGTTGGGACGGGGGCAAACTATGGCTACACCTTC
TRBD1	TRBJ1-3	once	TRBV3-1/TRBV3-2	CASSITGTGDGNTIYF	TGTGCCAGCAGCATCACCGGGACAGGGGACGGAAACACCATATATTTT
.	TRBJ2-7	.	TRBV20-1	CSARELYEQYF	TGCAGTGCTAGAGAGCTCTACGAGCAGTACTTC
.	TRBJ2-3	.	TRBV5-6	CASKQGTTDTQYF	TGTGCCAGCAAACAGGGAACGACAGATACGCAGTATTTT
TRBD1	TRBJ1-2	.	TRBV9	CASSALTGGDYGYTF	TGTGCCAGCAGCGCTCTGACAGGGGGCGACTATGGCTACACCTTC
.	TRBJ1-3	.	TRBV6-5	CASSSGGTRRNTIYF	TGTGCCAGCAGTTCCGGGGGGACAAGGCGAAACACCATATATTTT
TRBD1	TRBJ1-3	.	TRBV6-5	CASILQGARGNTIYF	TGTGCCAGCATCCTACAGGGGGCGCGAGGAAACACCATATATTTT
.	TRBJ1-2	once	TRBV20-1	CSARAETF	TGCAGTGCTAGGGCAGAAACCTTC
.	TRBJ2-7	.	TRBV5-1	CASSSTGGLPDLF	TGCGCCAGCAGCAGTACCGGGGGACTGCCCGACCTTTTC
.	TRBJ2-1	.	TRBV6-5	CASSYKGNEQFF	TGTGCCAGCAGTTACAAAGGGAATGAGCAGTTCTTC
.	TRBJ1-5	.	TRBV4-2	CASSQDTGGLNQPQHF	TGTGCCAGCAGCCAAGACACGGGGGGTCTGAATCAGCCCCAGCATTTT
.	TRBJ1-1	.	TRBV30	CAWTDRVSGNTEAFF	TGTGCCTGGACAGATCGGGTATCGGGGAACACTGAAGCTTTCTTT
.	TRBJ2-1	.	TRBV20-1	CSAANTNEQFF	TGCAGTGCCGCGAACACAAATGAGCAGTTCTTC
.	TRBJ1-6	.	TRBV10-3	CAISESGGQGAYGSPLHF	TGTGCCATCAGTGAGTCGGGCGGTCAGGGAGCTTACGGTTCACCCCTCCACTTT
TRBD2	TRBJ2-1	.	TRBV20-1	CSASSGEAFYNEQFF	TGCAGTGCTAGTAGCGGGGAAGCGTTTTACAATGAGCAGTTCTTC
.	TRBJ2-7	.	TRBV3-1/TRBV3-2	CASSGTTYEQYF	TGTGCCAGCAGCGGAACAACCTACGAGCAGTACTTC
.	TRBJ1-1	.	TRBV19	CATGGDTEAFF	TGTGCCACCGGGGGGGACACTGAAGCTTTCTTT
.	TRBJ1-1	.	TRBV11-2	CASRKGGRSTEAFF	TGTGCCAGCAGAAAGGGAGGGAGAAGCACTGAAGCTTTCTTT
.	TRBJ1-3	.	TRBV4-2	CASSPGDTHSGNTIYF	TGTGCCAGCAGCCCAGGGGACACCCACTCTGGAAACACCATATATTTT
TRBD1	TRBJ2-7	.	TRBV6-6	CASMGEDRGIYEQYF	TGTGCCAGCATGGGTGAGGACAGGGGAATCTACGAGCAGTACTTC
.	TRBJ2-7	.	TRBV3-1/TRBV3-2	CASSQAGRTYEQYF	TGTGCCAGCAGCCAAGCAGGGCGCACCTACGAGCAGTACTTC
.	TRBJ1-2	.	TRBV21-1	CASRPRSNYGYTF	TGTGCCAGCAGGCCCAGGAGTAACTATGGCTACACCTTC
.	TRBJ1-5	.	TRBV6-5	CASSRDQGGNQPQHF	TGTGCCAGCAGTCGGGATCAAGGGGGCAATCAGCCCCAGCATTTT
.	TRBJ2-4	.	TRBV19	CASSPNSGSNIQYF	TGTGCCAGTAGCCCTAATAGTGGATCAAACATTCAGTACTTC
.	TRBJ2-3	.	TRBV5-4	CASSSASITDTQYF	TGTGCCAGCAGCTCGGCTAGCATCACAGATACGCAGTATTTT
.	TRBJ1-2	.	TRBV5-1	CASSLEGSGNHGYTF	TGCGCCAGCAGCTTGGAAGGATCAGGGAACCATGGCTACACCTTC
.	TRBJ2-3	few	TRBV23-1	CASSRDGPLNDTDTQYF	TGCGCCAGCAGTCGAGATGGTCCGCTAAATGACACAGATACGCAGTATTTT
TRBD2	TRBJ2-7	.	TRBV5-1	CASSLGGTSGNYGQYF	TGCGCCAGCAGCTTGGGGGGGACTAGCGGAAACTACGGTCAGTACTTC
.	TRBJ1-4	.	TRBV27	CASSYQGTNEKLFF	TGTGCCAGCAGCTACCAGGGGACTAATGAAAAACTGTTTTTT
.	TRBJ1-6	.	TRBV5-3	CARSPGQNSPLHF	TGTGCCAGAAGCCCGGGACAAAATTCACCCCTCCACTTT